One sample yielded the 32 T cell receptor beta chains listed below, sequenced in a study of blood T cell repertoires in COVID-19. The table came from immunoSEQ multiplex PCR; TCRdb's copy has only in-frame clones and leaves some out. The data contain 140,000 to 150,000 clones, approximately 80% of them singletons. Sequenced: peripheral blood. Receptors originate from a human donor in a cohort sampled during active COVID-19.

In DNA form, the CDR3 reads TGTGCCAGCACCCGGGAGGGAGAAAAACTGTTTTTT. As protein: CASTREGEKLFF. The gene calls are TRBV11-2 and TRBJ1-4; D is unclear. The germline V gene has CDR1 SGHAT and CDR2 FQNNGV. V lost 7 bases and J lost 8, with 11 bases in between. The CDR3 is 12 residues long.

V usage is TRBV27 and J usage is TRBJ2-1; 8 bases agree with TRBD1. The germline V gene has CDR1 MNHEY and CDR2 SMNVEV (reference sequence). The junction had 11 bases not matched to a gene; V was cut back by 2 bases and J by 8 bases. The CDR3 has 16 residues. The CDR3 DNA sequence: TGTGCCAGCAGTTTAAGTGCTGGGACAGGAGGGTATGAGCAGTTCTTC. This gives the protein CASSLSAGTGGYEQFF.

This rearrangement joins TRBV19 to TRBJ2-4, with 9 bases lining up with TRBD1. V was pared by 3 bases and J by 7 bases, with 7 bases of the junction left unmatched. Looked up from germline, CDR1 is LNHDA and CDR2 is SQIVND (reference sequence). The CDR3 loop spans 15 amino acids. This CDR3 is CASSISGQGSNIQYF. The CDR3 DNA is TGTGCCAGTAGTATTTCGGGACAGGGTTCGAACATTCAGTACTTC.

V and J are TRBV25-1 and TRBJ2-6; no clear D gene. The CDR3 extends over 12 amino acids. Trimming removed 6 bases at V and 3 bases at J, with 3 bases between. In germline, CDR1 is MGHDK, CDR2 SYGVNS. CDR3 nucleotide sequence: TGTGCCAGCAGGCGTGGGGCCAACGTCCTGACTTTC. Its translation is CASRRGANVLTF.

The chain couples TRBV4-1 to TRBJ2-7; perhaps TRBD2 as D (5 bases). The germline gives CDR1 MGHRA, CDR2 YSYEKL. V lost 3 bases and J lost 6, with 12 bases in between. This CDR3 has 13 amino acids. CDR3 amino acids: CASSHRGSGEQYF. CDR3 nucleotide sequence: TGCGCCAGCAGCCATCGGGGTTCAGGCGAGCAGTACTTC.

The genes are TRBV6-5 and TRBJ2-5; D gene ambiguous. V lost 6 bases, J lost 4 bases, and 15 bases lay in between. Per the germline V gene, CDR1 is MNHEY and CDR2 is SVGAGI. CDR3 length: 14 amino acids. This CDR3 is CASSGPSQVETQYF. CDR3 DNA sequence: TGTGCCAGCAGCGGTCCGTCCCAGGTAGAGACCCAGTACTTC.

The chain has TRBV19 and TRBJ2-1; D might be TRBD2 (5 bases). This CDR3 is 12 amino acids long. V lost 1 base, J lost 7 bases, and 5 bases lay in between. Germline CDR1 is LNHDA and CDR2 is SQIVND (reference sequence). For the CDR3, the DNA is TGTGCCAGTAGTATAGGGACTAATGAGCAGTTCTTC. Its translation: CASSIGTNEQFF.

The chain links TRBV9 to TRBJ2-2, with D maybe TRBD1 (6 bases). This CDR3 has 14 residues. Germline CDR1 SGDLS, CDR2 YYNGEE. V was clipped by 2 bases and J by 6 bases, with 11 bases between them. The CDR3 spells CASSVQHRAGELFF. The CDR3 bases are TGTGCCAGCAGCGTTCAACACAGGGCCGGGGAGCTGTTTTTT. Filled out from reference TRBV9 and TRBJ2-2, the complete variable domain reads DSGVTQTPKHLITATGQRVTLRCSPRSGDLSVYWYQQSLDQGLQFLIQYYNGEERAKGNILERFSAQQFPDLHSELNLSSLELGDSALYFCASSVQHRAGELFFGEGSRLTVL.

The CDR3 coding sequence is TGTGCCAGTAGCCCCCAAGGCAGGGAAAGCACAGATACGCAGTATTTT. Protein sequence: CASSPQGRESTDTQYF. This chain connects TRBV19 to TRBJ2-3; D might be TRBD1 (5 bases). V gave up 6 bases and J gave up 0 bases, with 16 bases separating them. This CDR3 is built from 16 residues. Germline CDR1 LNHDA, CDR2 SQIVND (reference sequence).

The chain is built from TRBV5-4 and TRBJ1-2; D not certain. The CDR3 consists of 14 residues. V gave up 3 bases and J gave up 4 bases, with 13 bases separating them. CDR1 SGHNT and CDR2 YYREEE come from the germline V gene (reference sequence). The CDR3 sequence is CASSSPTSSYGYTF. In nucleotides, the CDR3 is TGTGCCAGCAGCTCCCCGACATCCTCCTATGGCTACACCTTC.

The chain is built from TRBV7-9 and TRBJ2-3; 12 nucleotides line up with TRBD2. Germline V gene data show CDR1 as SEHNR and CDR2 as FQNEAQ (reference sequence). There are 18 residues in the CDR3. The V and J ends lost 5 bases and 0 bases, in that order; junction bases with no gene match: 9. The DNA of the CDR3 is TGTGCCAGCAGCCCCATGGGCCTAGCGGGGGGGAGCACAGATACGCAGTATTTT. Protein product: CASSPMGLAGGSTDTQYF. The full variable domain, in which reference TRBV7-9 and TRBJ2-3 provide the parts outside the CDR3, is DTGVSQNPRHKITKRGQNVTFRCDPISEHNRLYWYRQTLGQGPEFLTYFQNEAQLEKSRLLSDRFSAERPKGSFSTLEIQRTEQGDSAMYLCASSPMGLAGGSTDTQYFGPGTRLTVL.

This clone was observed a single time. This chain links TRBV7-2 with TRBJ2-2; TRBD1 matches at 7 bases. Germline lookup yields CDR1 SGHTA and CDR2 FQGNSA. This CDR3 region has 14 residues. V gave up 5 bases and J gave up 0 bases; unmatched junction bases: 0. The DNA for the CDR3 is TGTGCCAGCAGCCAGGGGGCGAACACCGGGGAGCTGTTTTTT. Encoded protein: CASSQGANTGELFF.

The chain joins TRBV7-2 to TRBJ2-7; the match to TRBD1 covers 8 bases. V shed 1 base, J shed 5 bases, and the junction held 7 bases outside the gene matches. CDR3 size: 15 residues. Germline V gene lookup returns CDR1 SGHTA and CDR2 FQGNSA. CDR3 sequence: CASSLGQGARNEQYF. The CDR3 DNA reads TGTGCCAGCAGCTTAGGGCAGGGGGCGAGGAACGAGCAGTACTTC.

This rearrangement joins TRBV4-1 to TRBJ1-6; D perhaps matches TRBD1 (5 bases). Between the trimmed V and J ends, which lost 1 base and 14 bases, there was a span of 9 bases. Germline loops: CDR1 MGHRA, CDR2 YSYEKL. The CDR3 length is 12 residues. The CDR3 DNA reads TGCGCCAGCAGCCAAGGGGGCAGCACCCTCCACTTT. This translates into CASSQGGSTLHF.

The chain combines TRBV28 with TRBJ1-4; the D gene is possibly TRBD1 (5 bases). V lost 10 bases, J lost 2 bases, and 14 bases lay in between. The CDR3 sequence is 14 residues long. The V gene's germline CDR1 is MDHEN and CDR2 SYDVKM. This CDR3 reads CATPMGPTNEKLFF. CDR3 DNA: TGTGCCACCCCCATGGGGCCGACTAATGAAAAACTGTTTTTT.

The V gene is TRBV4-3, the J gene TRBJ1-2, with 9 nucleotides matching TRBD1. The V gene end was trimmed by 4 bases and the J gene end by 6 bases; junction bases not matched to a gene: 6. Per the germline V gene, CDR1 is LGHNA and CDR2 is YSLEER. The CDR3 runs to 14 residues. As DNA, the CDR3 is TGCGCCAGCAGCCGCACCGGGACAGGGAATGGCTACACCTTC. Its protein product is CASSRTGTGNGYTF.

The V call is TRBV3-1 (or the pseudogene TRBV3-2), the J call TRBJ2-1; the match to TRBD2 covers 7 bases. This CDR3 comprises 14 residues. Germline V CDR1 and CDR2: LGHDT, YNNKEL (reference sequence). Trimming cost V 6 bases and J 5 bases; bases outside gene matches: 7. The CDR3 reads CASSDGSGNNEQFF. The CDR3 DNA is TGTGCCAGCAGTGACGGGAGCGGGAACAATGAGCAGTTCTTC.

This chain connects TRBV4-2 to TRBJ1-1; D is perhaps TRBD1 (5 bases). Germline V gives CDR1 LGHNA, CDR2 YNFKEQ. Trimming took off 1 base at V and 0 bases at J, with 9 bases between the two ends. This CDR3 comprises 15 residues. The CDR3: CASSQGTQMNTEAFF. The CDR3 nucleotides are TGTGCCAGCAGCCAAGGGACACAGATGAACACTGAAGCTTTCTTT.

The CDR3 nucleotides read TGCAGTGCTAGTCTTCCAGGGTCCTACGAGCAGTACTTC. Protein sequence: CSASLPGSYEQYF. The chain is built from TRBV20-1 and TRBJ2-7; D perhaps matches TRBD1 (5 bases). CDR3 size: 13 residues. Germline V lookup: CDR1 DFQATT, CDR2 SNEGSKA (reference sequence). Trimming took 3 bases from V and 1 from J, leaving 10 bases between them.

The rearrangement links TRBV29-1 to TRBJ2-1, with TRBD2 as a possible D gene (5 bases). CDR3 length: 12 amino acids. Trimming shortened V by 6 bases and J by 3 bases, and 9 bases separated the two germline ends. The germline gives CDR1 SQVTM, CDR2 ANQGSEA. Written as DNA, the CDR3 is TGCAGCGTGGCCACTAGCTACAATGAGCAGTTCTTC. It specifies CSVATSYNEQFF.

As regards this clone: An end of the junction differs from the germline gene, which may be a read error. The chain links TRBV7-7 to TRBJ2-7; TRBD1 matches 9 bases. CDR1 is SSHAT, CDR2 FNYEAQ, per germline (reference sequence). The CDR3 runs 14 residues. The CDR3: CASSLVTGGWEQYF. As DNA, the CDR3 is TGTGCTAGCAGCTTAGTCACAGGGGGCTGGGAGCAGTACTTC.

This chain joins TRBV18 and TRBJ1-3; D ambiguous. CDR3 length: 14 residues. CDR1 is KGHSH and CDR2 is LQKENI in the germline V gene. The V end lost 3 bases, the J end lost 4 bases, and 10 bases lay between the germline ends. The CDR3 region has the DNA TGTGCCAGCTCACCCGGAGGTATGGGAAACACCATATATTTT. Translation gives CASSPGGMGNTIYF.

CDR3 protein: CASSSPGGTQYF. For the CDR3, the DNA is TGTGCCAGCAGCTCCCCGGGAGGTACGCAGTATTTT. The chain uses TRBV5-4 and TRBJ2-3; 7 positions agree with TRBD2. CDR3 length equals 12 residues. V lost 3 bases to trimming and J lost 8 bases; unmatched junction nucleotides: 3. Germline V gene data show CDR1 as SGHNT and CDR2 as YYREEE (reference sequence).

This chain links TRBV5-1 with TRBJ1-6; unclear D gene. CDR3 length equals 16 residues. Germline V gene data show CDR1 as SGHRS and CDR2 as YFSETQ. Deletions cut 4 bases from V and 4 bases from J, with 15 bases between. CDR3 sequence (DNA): TGCGCCAGCAGCCCCCGCGAGTCCTCATATAATTCACCCCTCCACTTT. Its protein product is CASSPRESSYNSPLHF.

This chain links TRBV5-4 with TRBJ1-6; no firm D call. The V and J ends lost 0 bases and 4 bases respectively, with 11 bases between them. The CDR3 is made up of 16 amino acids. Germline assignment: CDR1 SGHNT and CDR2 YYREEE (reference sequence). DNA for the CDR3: TGTGCCAGCAGCTTGGCCGGGGAGTCGTATAATTCACCCCTCCACTTT. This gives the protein CASSLAGESYNSPLHF. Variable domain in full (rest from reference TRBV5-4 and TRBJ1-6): ETGVTQSPTHLIKTRGQQVTLRCSSQSGHNTVSWYQQALGQGPQFIFQYYREEENGRGNFPPRFSGLQFPNYSSELNVNALELDDSALYLCASSLAGESYNSPLHFGNGTRLTVT.

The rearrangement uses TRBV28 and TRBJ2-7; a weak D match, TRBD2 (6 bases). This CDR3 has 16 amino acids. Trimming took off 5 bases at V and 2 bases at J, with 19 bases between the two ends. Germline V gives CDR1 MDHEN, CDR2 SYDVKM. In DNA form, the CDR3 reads TGTGCCAGCAGTGGGCAGGGAGGCCGGACTCCCTACGAGCAGTACTTC. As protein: CASSGQGGRTPYEQYF.

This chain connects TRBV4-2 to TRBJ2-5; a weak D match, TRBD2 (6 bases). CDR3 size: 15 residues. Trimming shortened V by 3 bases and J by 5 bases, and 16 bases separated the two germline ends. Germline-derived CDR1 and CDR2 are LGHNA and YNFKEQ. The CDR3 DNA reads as TGTGCCAGCAGCCAGACAGCCCGGGAGTGGGAGACCCAGTACTTC. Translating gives CASSQTAREWETQYF.

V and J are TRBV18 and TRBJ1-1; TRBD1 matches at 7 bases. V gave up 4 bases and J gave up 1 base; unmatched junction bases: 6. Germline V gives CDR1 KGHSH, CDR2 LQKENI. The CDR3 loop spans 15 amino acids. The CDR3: CASSLLTGANTEAFF. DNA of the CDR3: TGTGCCAGCTCACTACTCACAGGGGCGAACACTGAAGCTTTCTTT.

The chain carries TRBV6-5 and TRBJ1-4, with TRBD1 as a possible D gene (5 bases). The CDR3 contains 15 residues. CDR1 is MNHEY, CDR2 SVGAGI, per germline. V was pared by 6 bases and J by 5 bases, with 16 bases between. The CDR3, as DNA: TGTGCCAGCAGCCCCACGACTGGGGCGAATGAAAAACTGTTTTTT. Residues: CASSPTTGANEKLFF.

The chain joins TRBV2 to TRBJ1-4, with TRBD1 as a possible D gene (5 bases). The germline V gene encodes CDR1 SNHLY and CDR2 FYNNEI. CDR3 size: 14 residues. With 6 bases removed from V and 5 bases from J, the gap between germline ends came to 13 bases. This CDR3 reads CASSPGTGNEKLFF. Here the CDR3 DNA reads TGTGCCAGCAGCCCCGGGACTGGGAATGAAAAACTGTTTTTT. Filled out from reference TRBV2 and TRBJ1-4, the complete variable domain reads EPEVTQTPSHQVTQMGQEVILRCVPISNHLYFYWYRQILGQKVEFLVSFYNNEISEKSEIFDDQFSVERPDGSNFTLKIRSTKLEDSAMYFCASSPGTGNEKLFFGSGTQLSVL.

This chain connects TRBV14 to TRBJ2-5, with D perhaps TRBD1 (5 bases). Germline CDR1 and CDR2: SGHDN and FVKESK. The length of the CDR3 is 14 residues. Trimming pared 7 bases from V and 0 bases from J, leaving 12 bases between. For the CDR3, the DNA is TGTGCCAGCAATAGGGGCGACCACCAAGAGACCCAGTACTTC. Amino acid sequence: CASNRGDHQETQYF.

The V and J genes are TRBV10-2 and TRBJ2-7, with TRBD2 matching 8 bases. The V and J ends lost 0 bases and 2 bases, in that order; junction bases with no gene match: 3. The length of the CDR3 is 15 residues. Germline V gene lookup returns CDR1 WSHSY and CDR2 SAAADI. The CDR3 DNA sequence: TGCGCCAGCAGTGAGTCCCTAGCGGGTACCTACGAGCAGTACTTC. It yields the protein CASSESLAGTYEQYF.